This T cell receptor beta chain was found in a study of blood T cells in healthy people across ages. Regarding this clonotype: Its antigen is as yet unknown.

Next came a second PCR, run for about 7 to 12 cycles, which used a sample-barcoded 5' primer along with a J-beta primer mix. Via MiXCR, TCRdb re-called the 5' RACE reads, giving one row per CDR3 protein. The table includes about 1,400,000 distinct CDR3 sequences, approximately 63% detected once. CDR3 length: 12 residues. Germline CDR1 reads DFQATT; CDR2 reads SNEGSKA (reference sequence). Study results and limitations: When set beside aged donors, long-lived donors presented more naive CD4+ cells and higher diversity.

Per sample, extraction of total RNA gave at least 5.5 micrograms in every case. The genes are TRBV20-1 and TRBJ2-5, with D maybe TRBD1 (6 bases). The J call is doubtful: the DNA matches TRBJ2-7 better. The sequencing sample was made of blood. The TCR comes from a man in his late teens or twenties in good health. The CDR3 loop is CSASHRVYEQYF. The CDR3 nucleotides are TGCAGTGCTAGCCACAGGGTATACGAGCAGTACTTC.